The clone carrying this TCR beta chain came up a few times. An end of the junction differs from the germline gene, which may be a read error. In the same sample, other DNA sequences code for this CDR3. Libraries were prepared by immunoSEQ multiplex PCR; TCRdb keeps only in-frame clonotypes and omits some of them. The sample shows about 14,000 clones, under 45% of them seen only once. The plating included around 200,000 irradiated, violet-dye-labeled stimulator cells together with around 200,000 CFSE-labeled responder cells. Looked up from germline, CDR1 is MGHRA and CDR2 is YSYEKL. The CDR3 contains 14 residues. The data originate from a study of graft-versus-host responses after intestinal transplantation. Study results and limitations: The marrow of recipients harbored GvH clones, and ileum or blood showed some of them first.

This specimen consisted of alloreactive CD8+ T cells from a mixed lymphocyte reaction culture, obtained before intestinal transplant. The subset: CFSE-low proliferating T cells sorted from approximately six-day pre-transplant mixed lymphocyte reaction (GvH or HvG direction). The rearrangement links TRBV4-1 to TRBJ1-2; D call uncertain. The sequence was obtained from a human patient who received an intestinal transplant. The CDR3 spells CASSQEYQNYGYTF. CDR3 bases: TGTGCCAGCAGCCAAGAGTACCAAAACTATGGCTACACCTTC.